The 13 T cell receptor beta chains below all came from one sample that was sequenced in a study of blood T cell repertoires in COVID-19. TCRdb's copy holds only in-frame clones and misses some; the assay was immunoSEQ multiplex PCR. Altogether tens of thousands of clones are present, 85% to 90% being singletons, with the ten largest covering approximately 26%. Sequenced sample: peripheral blood. The receptors were sampled from a man aged 60-69 years with active or convalescent COVID-19.

This chain uses TRBV18 with TRBJ2-2; D is unresolved. CDR1 is KGHSH and CDR2 is LQKENI in the germline V gene. There are 14 residues in the CDR3. The V end lost 4 bases, the J end lost 1 base, and 7 bases lay between the germline ends. The CDR3 is CASSLQMNTGELFF. DNA for the CDR3: TGTGCCAGCTCACTACAGATGAACACCGGGGAGCTGTTTTTT.

This clone has only a few counts. V and J are TRBV2 and TRBJ2-3; D call uncertain. V was cut by 4 bases and J by 6 bases, with 11 bases left in between. CDR1 and CDR2 from the germline V gene are SNHLY and FYNNEI. This CDR3 contains 13 residues. CDR3 bases: TGTGCCAGCAGTGTGGTCCACATGGATACGCAGTATTTT. Its translation is CASSVVHMDTQYF.

The genes are TRBV10-3 and TRBJ1-2; D ambiguous. Trimming took off 7 bases at V and 4 bases at J, with 16 bases between the two ends. The CDR3 spans 14 residues. Germline CDR1 is ENHRY and CDR2 is SYGVKD. DNA for the CDR3: TGTGCCATCACCGCCGATCCCCGGGGCTATGGCTACACCTTC. This gives the protein CAITADPRGYGYTF.

The genes are TRBV18 and TRBJ2-1; TRBD2 matches at 7 bases. V shed 1 base, J shed 7 bases, and the junction held 1 base outside the gene matches. The CDR3 runs to 13 residues. Germline values: CDR1 KGHSH, CDR2 LQKENI. This chain's CDR3 is CASSPRRENEQFF. The CDR3 coding sequence is TGTGCCAGCTCACCACGGCGGGAGAATGAGCAGTTCTTC.

CDR3 amino acids: CASSVGTGNSYGYTF. The DNA of the CDR3 is TGTGCCAGCAGTGTTGGGACAGGAAACTCCTATGGCTACACCTTC. This rearrangement joins TRBV28 to TRBJ1-2; 8 bases are a match to TRBD1. J was trimmed by 4 bases and V by 5 bases; bases with no gene match: 9. The CDR3 runs to 15 residues. CDR1 MDHEN and CDR2 SYDVKM come from the germline V gene.

J is TRBJ1-5 and V is TRBV15; TRBD1 aligns across 7 bases. Looked up from germline, CDR1 is LNHNV and CDR2 is YYDKDF (reference sequence). This CDR3 has 15 residues. The J segment lost 2 bases and the V segment lost 3 bases, leaving 4 bases of the junction unmatched. Here the CDR3 DNA reads TGTGCCACCAGCAGGGACAGGTCCGGCAATCAGCCCCAGCATTTT. Translating it yields CATSRDRSGNQPQHF.

This clone was counted a single time. This sequence joins TRBV30 and TRBJ1-1; 8 positions agree with TRBD1. Germline V gene data show CDR1 as GTSNPN and CDR2 as SVGIG (reference sequence). The V gene end was trimmed by 3 bases and the J gene end by 0 bases; junction bases not matched to a gene: 0. This CDR3 is built from 13 residues. CDR3 nucleotides: TGTGCCTGGAGGACAGGGGTGAACACTGAAGCTTTCTTT. Its translation is CAWRTGVNTEAFF.

The rearrangement joins TRBV18 to TRBJ2-5; TRBD1 matches at 10 bases. CDR3 length: 15 amino acids. Germline assignment: CDR1 KGHSH and CDR2 LQKENI. V lost 0 bases to trimming and J lost 4 bases; unmatched junction nucleotides: 2. CDR3 in amino acids: CASSPPRTGGETQYF. CDR3 DNA sequence: TGTGCCAGCTCACCACCCCGGACAGGGGGAGAGACCCAGTACTTC.

The gene calls are TRBV15 and TRBJ1-3, with a weak D call TRBD1 (6 bases). Germline CDR1 and CDR2: LNHNV and YYDKDF (reference sequence). The length of the CDR3 is 15 residues. The V end was cut by 5 bases, the J end by 2 bases, with 13 bases between. The CDR3 loop is CATSRTGSTGNTIYF. The CDR3 coding sequence is TGTGCCACCAGCCGAACAGGGTCTACTGGAAACACCATATATTTT. Using reference TRBV15 and TRBJ1-3 for the parts outside the CDR3, the full variable domain is DAMVIQNPRYQVTQFGKPVTLSCSQTLNHNVMYWYQQKSSQAPKLLFHYYDKDFNNEADTPDNFQSRRPNTSFCFLDIRSPGLGDTAMYLCATSRTGSTGNTIYFGEGSWLTVV.

A single count supports this clone. The J gene is TRBJ2-5, the V gene TRBV12-3 or TRBV12-4, with D hard to call. CDR3 length: 12 residues. V gave up 5 bases and J gave up 4 bases, with 8 bases separating them. CDR3 region: CASSERLETQYF. The CDR3 nucleotides are TGTGCCAGCAGTGAGAGACTAGAGACCCAGTACTTC.

The rearrangement uses TRBV6-1 and TRBJ2-7; D gene uncertain. V shed 0 bases and J shed 3 bases, with 15 bases lying between them. The CDR3 runs 16 residues. The germline V gene encodes CDR1 MNHNS and CDR2 SASEGT. Here the CDR3 reads CASSEALRRTFYEQYF. CDR3 DNA: TGTGCCAGCAGTGAAGCACTGAGGCGCACATTCTACGAGCAGTACTTC.

The chain couples TRBV6-6 to TRBJ1-1, with 9 nucleotides matching TRBD1. Germline V gives CDR1 MNHNY, CDR2 SVGAGI (reference sequence). Trimming took 6 bases from V and 3 from J; bases not matched to a gene: 8. CDR3 length equals 15 residues. Here the CDR3 reads CASSPNRGRYTEAFF. CDR3 coding DNA: TGTGCCAGCAGCCCTAACAGGGGGCGTTACACTGAAGCTTTCTTT.

This chain uses TRBV6-2 or TRBV6-3 with TRBJ2-2; D uncertain. In germline, CDR1 is MNHEY, CDR2 SVGEGT. V was shortened by 4 bases and J by 5 bases, with 8 bases between the two germline ends. This CDR3 has 13 amino acids. CDR3 sequence reads: CASSLILTGELFF. CDR3 sequence (DNA): TGTGCCAGCAGTTTGATTCTAACCGGGGAGCTGTTTTTT.